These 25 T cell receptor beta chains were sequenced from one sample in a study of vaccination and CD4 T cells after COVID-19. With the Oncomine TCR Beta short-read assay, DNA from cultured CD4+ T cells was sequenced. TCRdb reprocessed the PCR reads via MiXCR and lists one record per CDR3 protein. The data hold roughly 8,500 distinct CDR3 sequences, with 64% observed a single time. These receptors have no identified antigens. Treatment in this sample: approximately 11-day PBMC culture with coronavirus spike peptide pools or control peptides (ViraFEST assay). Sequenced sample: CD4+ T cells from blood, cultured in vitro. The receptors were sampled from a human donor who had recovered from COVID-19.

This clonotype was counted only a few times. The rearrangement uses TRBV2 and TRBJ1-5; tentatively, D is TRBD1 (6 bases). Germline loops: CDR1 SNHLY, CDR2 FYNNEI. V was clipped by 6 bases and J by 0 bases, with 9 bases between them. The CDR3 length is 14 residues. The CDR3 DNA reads TGTGCCAGCAGGAGGGACATTAGCAATCAGCCCCAGCATTTT. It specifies CASRRDISNQPQHF.

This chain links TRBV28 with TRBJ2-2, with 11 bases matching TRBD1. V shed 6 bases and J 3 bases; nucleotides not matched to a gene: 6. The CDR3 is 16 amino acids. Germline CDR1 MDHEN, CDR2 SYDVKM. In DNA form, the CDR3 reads TGTGCCAGCAGGTCCCCGGGACAGGGGGACACCGGGGAGCTGTTTTTT. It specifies CASRSPGQGDTGELFF.

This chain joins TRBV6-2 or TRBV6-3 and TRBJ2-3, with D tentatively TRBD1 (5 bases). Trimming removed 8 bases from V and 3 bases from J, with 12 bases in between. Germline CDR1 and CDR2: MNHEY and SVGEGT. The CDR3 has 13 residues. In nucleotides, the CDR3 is TGTGCCAGCTGGCAGGGCGCAACAGATACGCAGTATTTT. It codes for CASWQGATDTQYF.

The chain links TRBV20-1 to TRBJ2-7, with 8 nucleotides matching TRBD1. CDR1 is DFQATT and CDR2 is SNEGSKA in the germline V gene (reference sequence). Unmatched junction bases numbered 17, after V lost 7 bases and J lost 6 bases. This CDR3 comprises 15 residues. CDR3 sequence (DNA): TGCAGTGTCCACCAGGGGGCTTTAGTCGGCGGCGAGCAGTACTTC. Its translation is CSVHQGALVGGEQYF.

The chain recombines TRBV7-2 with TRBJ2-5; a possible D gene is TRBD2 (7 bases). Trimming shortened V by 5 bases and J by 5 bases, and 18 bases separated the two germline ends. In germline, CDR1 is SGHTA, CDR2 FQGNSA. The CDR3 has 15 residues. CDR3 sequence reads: CASSLGGAKGETQYF. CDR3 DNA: TGTGCCAGCAGCCTAGGGGGGGCTAAAGGGGAGACCCAGTACTTC.

CDR3 DNA sequence: TGTGCCAGCAGTGGTACGGGACGAAGCCAAGAGACCCAGTACTTC. It specifies CASSGTGRSQETQYF. The J gene is TRBJ2-5, the V gene TRBV28; D may match TRBD1 or TRBD2 (5 bases each). The length of the CDR3 is 15 residues. V was shortened by 5 bases and J by 1 base, with 14 bases between the two germline ends. CDR1 is MDHEN, CDR2 SYDVKM, per germline.

The CDR3 nucleotides read TGTGCCAGCAGTTTCTCCCTCACCGGATCAAATAACTATGGCTACACCTTC. Encoded protein: CASSFSLTGSNNYGYTF. This rearrangement joins TRBV28 to TRBJ1-2; no reliable D call. The V gene lost 3 bases and the J gene lost 1 base, with 18 bases spanning the gap. The CDR3 is 17 residues long. The germline gives CDR1 MDHEN, CDR2 SYDVKM.

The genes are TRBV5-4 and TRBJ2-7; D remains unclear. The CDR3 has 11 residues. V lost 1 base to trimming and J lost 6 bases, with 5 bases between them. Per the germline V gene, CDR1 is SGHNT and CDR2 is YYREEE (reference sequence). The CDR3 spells CASSLTGEQYF. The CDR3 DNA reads TGTGCCAGCAGCTTGACGGGCGAGCAGTACTTC.

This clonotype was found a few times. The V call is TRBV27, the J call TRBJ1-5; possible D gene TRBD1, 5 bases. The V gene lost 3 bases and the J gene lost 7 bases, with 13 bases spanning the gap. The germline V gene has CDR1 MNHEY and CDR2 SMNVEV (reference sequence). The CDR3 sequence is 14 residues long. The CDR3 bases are TGTGCCAGCAGTTTCGCGGGGGGAAGGCAGCCCCAGCATTTT. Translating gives CASSFAGGRQPQHF.

CDR3 amino acids: CASSLDGQGVNEQYF. The CDR3 region has the DNA TGTGCCAGCAGCCTTGACGGACAGGGGGTCAACGAGCAGTACTTC. The chain combines TRBV12-3 or TRBV12-4 with TRBJ2-7, with 10 bases that match TRBD1. Trimming took 6 bases from V and 5 from J; bases not matched to a gene: 10. The CDR3 sequence is 15 residues long.

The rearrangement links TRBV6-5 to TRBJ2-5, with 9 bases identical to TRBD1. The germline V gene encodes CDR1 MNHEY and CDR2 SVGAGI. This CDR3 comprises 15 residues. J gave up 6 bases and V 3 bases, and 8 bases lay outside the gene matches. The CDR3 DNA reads TGTGCCAGCAGTTATAGGGACAGGGAGGGAAAGACCCAGTACTTC. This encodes CASSYRDREGKTQYF.

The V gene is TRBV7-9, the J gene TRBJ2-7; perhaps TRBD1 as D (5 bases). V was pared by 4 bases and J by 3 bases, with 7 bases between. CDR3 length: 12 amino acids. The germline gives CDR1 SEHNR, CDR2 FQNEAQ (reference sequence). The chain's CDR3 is CASSSTGYEQYF. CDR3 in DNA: TGTGCCAGCAGCTCCACAGGCTACGAGCAGTACTTC.

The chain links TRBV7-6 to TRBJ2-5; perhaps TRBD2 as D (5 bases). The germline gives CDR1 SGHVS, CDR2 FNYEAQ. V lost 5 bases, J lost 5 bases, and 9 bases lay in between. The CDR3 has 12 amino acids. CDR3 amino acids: CASSGGPETQYF. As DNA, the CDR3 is TGTGCCAGCAGCGGAGGACCGGAGACCCAGTACTTC.

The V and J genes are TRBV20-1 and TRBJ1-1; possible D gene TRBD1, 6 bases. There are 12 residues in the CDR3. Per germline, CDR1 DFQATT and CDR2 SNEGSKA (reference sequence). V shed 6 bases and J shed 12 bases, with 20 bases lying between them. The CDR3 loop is CSAGTGTPVTFF. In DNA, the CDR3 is TGCAGTGCGGGCACCGGGACACCAGTAACTTTCTTT.

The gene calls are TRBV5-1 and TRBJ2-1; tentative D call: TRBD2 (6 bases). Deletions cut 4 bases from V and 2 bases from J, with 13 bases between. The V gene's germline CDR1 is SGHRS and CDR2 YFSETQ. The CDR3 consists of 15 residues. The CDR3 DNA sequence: TGCGCCAGCAGCGCTGCCGGGAGCACCTACAATGAGCAGTTCTTC. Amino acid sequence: CASSAAGSTYNEQFF. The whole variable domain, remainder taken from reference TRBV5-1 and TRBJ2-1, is KAGVTQTPRYLIKTRGQQVTLSCSPISGHRSVSWYQQTPGQGLQFLFEYFSETQRNKGNFPGRFSGRQFSNSRSEMNVSTLELGDSALYLCASSAAGSTYNEQFFGPGTRLTVL.

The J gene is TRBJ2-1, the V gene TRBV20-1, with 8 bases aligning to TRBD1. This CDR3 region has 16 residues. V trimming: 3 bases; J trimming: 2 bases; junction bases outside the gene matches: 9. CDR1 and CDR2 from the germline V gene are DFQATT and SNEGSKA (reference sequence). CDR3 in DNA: TGCAGTGCTAGGGGGGCCCAGACAGGGGCCTACAATGAGCAGTTCTTC. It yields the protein CSARGAQTGAYNEQFF.

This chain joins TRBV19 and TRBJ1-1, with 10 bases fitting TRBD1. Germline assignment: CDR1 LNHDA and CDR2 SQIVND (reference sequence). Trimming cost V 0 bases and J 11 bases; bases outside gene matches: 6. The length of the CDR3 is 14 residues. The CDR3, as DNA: TGTGCCAGTAGTATAGATCGGGACAGGGGTTCCGCTTTCTTT. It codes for CASSIDRDRGSAFF.

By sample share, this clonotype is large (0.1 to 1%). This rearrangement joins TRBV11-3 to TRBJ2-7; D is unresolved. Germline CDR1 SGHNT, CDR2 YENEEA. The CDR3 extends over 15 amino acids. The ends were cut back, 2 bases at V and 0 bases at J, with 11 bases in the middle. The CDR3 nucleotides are TGTGCCAGCAGCTTATCACCCTCGAGCTCCTACGAGCAGTACTTC. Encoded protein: CASSLSPSSSYEQYF.

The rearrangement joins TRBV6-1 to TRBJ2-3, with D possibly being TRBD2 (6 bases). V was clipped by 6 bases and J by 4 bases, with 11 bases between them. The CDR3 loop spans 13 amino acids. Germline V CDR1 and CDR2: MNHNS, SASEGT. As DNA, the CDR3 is TGTGCCAGCAGACGACTAGGTCCAGATACGCAGTATTTT. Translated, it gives CASRRLGPDTQYF.

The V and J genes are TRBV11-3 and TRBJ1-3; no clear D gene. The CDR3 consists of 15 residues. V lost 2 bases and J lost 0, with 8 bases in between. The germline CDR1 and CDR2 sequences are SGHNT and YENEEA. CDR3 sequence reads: CASSLTMLSGNTIYF. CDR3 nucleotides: TGTGCCAGCAGCTTAACCATGCTCTCTGGAAACACCATATATTTT. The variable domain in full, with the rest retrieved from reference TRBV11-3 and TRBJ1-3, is EAGVVQSPRYKIIEKKQPVAFWCNPISGHNTLYWYLQNLGQGPELLIRYENEEAVDDSQLPKDRFSAERLKGVDSTLKIQPAELGDSAVYLCASSLTMLSGNTIYFGEGSWLTVV.

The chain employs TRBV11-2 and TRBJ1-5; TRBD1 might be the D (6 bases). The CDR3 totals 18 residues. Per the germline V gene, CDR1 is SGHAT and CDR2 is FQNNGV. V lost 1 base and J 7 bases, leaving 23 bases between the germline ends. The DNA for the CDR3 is TGTGCCAGCAGCTTAGGGGGGCCTGAGGCAGTAAAGAACCAGCCCCAGCATTTT. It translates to CASSLGGPEAVKNQPQHF. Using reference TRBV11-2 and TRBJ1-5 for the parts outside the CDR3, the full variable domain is EAGVAQSPRYKIIEKRQSVAFWCNPISGHATLYWYQQILGQGPKLLIQFQNNGVVDDSQLPKDRFSAERLKGVDSTLKIQPAKLEDSAVYLCASSLGGPEAVKNQPQHFGDGTRLSIL.

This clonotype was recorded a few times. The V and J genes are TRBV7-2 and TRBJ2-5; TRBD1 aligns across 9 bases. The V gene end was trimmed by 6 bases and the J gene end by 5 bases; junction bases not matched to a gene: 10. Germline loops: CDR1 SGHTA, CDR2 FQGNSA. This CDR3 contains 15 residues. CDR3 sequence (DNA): TGTGCCAGCAGAAGAGACAGGGGGTTTACTGAGACCCAGTACTTC. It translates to CASRRDRGFTETQYF.

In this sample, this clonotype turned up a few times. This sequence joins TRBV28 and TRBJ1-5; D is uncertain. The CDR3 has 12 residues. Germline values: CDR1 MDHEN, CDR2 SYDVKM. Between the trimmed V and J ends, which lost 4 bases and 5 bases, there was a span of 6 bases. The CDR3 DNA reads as TGTGCCAGCAGTTCCCCGGATCAGCCCCAGCATTTT. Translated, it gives CASSSPDQPQHF.

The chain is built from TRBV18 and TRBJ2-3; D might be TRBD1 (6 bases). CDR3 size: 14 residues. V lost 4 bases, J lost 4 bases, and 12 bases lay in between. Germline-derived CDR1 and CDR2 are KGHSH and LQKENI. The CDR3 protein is CASSRNRAPDTQYF. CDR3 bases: TGTGCCAGCTCACGGAACAGGGCCCCAGATACGCAGTATTTT.

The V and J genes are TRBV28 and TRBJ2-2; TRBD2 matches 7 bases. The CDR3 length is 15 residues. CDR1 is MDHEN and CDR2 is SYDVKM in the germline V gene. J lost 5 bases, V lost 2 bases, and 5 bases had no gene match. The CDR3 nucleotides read TGTGCCAGCAGTTTAGCGGGGGAAGGTACCGGGGAGCTGTTTTTT. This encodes CASSLAGEGTGELFF.